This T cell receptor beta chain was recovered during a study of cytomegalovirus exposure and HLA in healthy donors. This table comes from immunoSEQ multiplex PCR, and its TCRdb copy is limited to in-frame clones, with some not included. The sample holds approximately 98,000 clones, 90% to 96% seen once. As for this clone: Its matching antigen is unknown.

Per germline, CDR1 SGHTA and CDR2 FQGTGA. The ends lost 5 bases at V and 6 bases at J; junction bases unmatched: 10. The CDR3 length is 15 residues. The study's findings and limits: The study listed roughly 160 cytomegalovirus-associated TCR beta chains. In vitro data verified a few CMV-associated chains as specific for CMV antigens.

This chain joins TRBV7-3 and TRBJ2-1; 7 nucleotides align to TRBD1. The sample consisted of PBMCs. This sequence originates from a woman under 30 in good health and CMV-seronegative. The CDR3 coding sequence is TGTGCCAGCAGCCCTACAGGGGAATACAGCAATGAGCAGTTCTTC. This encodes CASSPTGEYSNEQFF.